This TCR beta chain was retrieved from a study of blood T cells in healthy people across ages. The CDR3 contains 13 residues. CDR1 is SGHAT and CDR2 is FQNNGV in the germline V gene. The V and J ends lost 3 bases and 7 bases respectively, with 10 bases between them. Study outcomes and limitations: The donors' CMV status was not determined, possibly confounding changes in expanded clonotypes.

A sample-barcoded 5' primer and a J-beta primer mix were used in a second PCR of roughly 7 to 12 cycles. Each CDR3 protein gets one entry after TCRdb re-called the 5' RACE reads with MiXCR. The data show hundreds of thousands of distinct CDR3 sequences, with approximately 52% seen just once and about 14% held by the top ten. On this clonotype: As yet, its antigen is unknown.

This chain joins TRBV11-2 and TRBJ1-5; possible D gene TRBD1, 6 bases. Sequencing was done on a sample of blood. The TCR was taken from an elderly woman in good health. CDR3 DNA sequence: TGTGCCAGCAGCTTCCGGGGGGCCCAGCCCCAGCATTTT. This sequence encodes CASSFRGAQPQHF.